This TCR beta chain was recovered during a study of CD8 T cells in ankylosing spondylitis. Whole-study findings and limits: Seemingly characteristic of ankylosing spondylitis blood was a TCR beta motif consisting of eight highly homologous variants.

Trimming pared 3 bases from V and 0 bases from J, leaving 11 bases between. Germline V gene data show CDR1 as GTSNPN and CDR2 as SVGIG (reference sequence). The CDR3 consists of 14 residues. Using its own MiXCR run on the 5' RACE reads, TCRdb lists one record per CDR3 protein. The repertoire consists of fewer than 450,000 distinct CDR3 sequences, with over 15% occurring once and the leading ten covering approximately 1%. In its sample, this clonotype was seen a few times. The antigen is not known. This sequence was found in a male donor with ankylosing spondylitis. Sequenced: blood, either unsorted or a sorted T cell fraction (not recorded which). The chain has TRBV30 and TRBJ1-1, with D unresolved. CDR3 DNA: TGTGCCTGGAGCGGGTATGGGATGAACACTGAAGCTTTCTTT. Translated, it gives CAWSGYGMNTEAFF.